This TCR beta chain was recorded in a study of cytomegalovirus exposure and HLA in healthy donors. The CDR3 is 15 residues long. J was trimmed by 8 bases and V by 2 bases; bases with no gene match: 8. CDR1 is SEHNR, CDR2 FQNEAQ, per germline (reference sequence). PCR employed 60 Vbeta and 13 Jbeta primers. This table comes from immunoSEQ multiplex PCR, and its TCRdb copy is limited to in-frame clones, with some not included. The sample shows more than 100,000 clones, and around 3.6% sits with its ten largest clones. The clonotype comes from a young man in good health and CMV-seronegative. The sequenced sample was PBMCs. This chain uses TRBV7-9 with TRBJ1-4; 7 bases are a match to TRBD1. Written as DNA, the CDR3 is TGTGCCAGCAGCTTAAGGTGGGACAGTGGGGAAAAACTGTTTTTT. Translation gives CASSLRWDSGEKLFF.